The rows below give T cell receptor beta chains drawn from one sample of a study of glioma-infiltrating T cells after dendritic cell vaccination. Clones were read by immunoSEQ multiplex PCR, and TCRdb kept only the in-frame ones, dropping some. The sample contains roughly 80,000 clones, roughly 89% of which appear only once. The sequencing here drew on blood, taken before dendritic cell vaccination. The receptors were sampled from a human donor with glioblastoma. The CDR3 runs from the conserved cysteine through the conserved F or W. The D gene is left open where the match is weak. Expanded clones are given a class, and other clones once, few, many or no size at all.

j_call: TRBJ2-1; clone_size: NA; d_call: TRBD1; v_call: TRBV4-1; cdr3_nt: TGCGCCAGCAGCCAAGTTAACAGGGGCGGTGAGCAGTTCTTC; cdr3_aa: CASSQVNRGGEQFF
j_call: TRBJ1-1; clone_size: NA; d_call: NA; v_call: TRBV9; cdr3_nt: TGTGCCAGCAGCCGGACAGACGTGAACACTGAAGCTTTCTTT; cdr3_aa: CASSRTDVNTEAFF
j_call: TRBJ1-2; clone_size: NA; d_call: NA; v_call: TRBV10-1; cdr3_nt: TGCGCCAGCAGTGAGTCGGGCACCTATGGCTACACCTTC; cdr3_aa: CASSESGTYGYTF
j_call: TRBJ1-2; clone_size: NA; d_call: NA; v_call: TRBV19; cdr3_nt: TGTGCCAGTAGTATTCCTCGGGGGGCCGGGAATGGCTACACCTTC; cdr3_aa: CASSIPRGAGNGYTF
j_call: TRBJ2-7; clone_size: few; d_call: NA; v_call: TRBV5-6; cdr3_nt: TGTGCCAGCAGCTTCACAGGAGCCTACGAGCAGTACTTC; cdr3_aa: CASSFTGAYEQYF
j_call: TRBJ1-1; clone_size: NA; d_call: TRBD1; v_call: TRBV29-1; cdr3_nt: TGCAGCGTAATCACAGGGGGCGGATGGACTGAAGCTTTCTTT; cdr3_aa: CSVITGGGWTEAFF
j_call: TRBJ1-1; clone_size: NA; d_call: NA; v_call: TRBV27; cdr3_nt: TGTGCCAGCCGTTGGGCCGTTGGCACTGAAGCTTTCTTT; cdr3_aa: CASRWAVGTEAFF
j_call: TRBJ2-5; clone_size: NA; d_call: TRBD2; v_call: TRBV7-2; cdr3_nt: TGTGCCAGCAGCTTGGCCGGGGGGACTAGCGGGCAAGAGACCCAGTACTTC; cdr3_aa: CASSLAGGTSGQETQYF
j_call: TRBJ1-2; clone_size: NA; d_call: NA; v_call: TRBV4-2; cdr3_nt: TGTGCCAGCAGCCAAGATCTTGCGCTGTCGGGTGGCTACACCTTC; cdr3_aa: CASSQDLALSGGYTF
j_call: TRBJ2-7; clone_size: once; d_call: NA; v_call: TRBV4-2; cdr3_nt: TGTGCCAGCAGCCAAGATGCCCAGGGTGGCTACGAGCAGTACTTC; cdr3_aa: CASSQDAQGGYEQYF
j_call: TRBJ1-4; clone_size: few; d_call: TRBD1; v_call: TRBV7-9; cdr3_nt: TGTGCCAGCAGCCCCACCGAGGGACAGGGCACTGAAAAACTGTTTTTT; cdr3_aa: CASSPTEGQGTEKLFF
j_call: TRBJ2-5; clone_size: NA; d_call: TRBD1; v_call: TRBV2; cdr3_nt: TGTGCCAGCAGTGCCTTAGGGCTCCCAGGGGGTACCCAAGAGACCCAGTACTTC; cdr3_aa: CASSALGLPGGTQETQYF
j_call: TRBJ1-1; clone_size: NA; d_call: TRBD1; v_call: TRBV6-5; cdr3_nt: TGTGCCAGCAGCCTCTTAGGACAGGGACCCACTGAAGCTTTCTTT; cdr3_aa: CASSLLGQGPTEAFF
j_call: TRBJ1-1; clone_size: NA; d_call: NA; v_call: TRBV25-1; cdr3_nt: TGTGCCAGCAGTGACCCAGGGCAGGAGACTGAAGCTTTCTTT; cdr3_aa: CASSDPGQETEAFF
j_call: TRBJ2-6; clone_size: NA; d_call: TRBD1; v_call: TRBV4-1; cdr3_nt: TGCGCCAGCAGCCAAAAAGGACAGGGGGCAGGGGCCAACGTCCTGACTTTC; cdr3_aa: CASSQKGQGAGANVLTF
j_call: TRBJ2-1; clone_size: NA; d_call: TRBD2; v_call: TRBV29-1; cdr3_nt: TGCAGCGTTAAGACGAGCGGGGGTCCTAATGAGCAGTTCTTC; cdr3_aa: CSVKTSGGPNEQFF
j_call: TRBJ2-3; clone_size: NA; d_call: NA; v_call: TRBV2; cdr3_nt: TGTGCCAGCAGTGAAGCGGGGGCGTGGAGGGGGCGCACAGATACGCAGTATTTT; cdr3_aa: CASSEAGAWRGRTDTQYF
j_call: TRBJ1-3; clone_size: NA; d_call: NA; v_call: TRBV2; cdr3_nt: TGTGCCAGCAGTGTCGGGACACTCTCTGGAAACACCATATATTTT; cdr3_aa: CASSVGTLSGNTIYF
j_call: TRBJ2-2; clone_size: NA; d_call: TRBD2; v_call: TRBV19; cdr3_nt: TGTGCCAGTAGTATGAGTAGCGGGAGGGTTAACACCGGGGAGCTGTTTTTT; cdr3_aa: CASSMSSGRVNTGELFF
j_call: TRBJ2-3; clone_size: once; d_call: TRBD2; v_call: TRBV29-1; cdr3_nt: TGCAGCGTAGCGGGGGGGGCTTCTGATACGCAGTATTTT; cdr3_aa: CSVAGGASDTQYF
j_call: TRBJ2-5; clone_size: few; d_call: TRBD2; v_call: TRBV2; cdr3_nt: TGTGCCAGCAGTGAAGTCCGGACTAGGGTAGAGACCCAGTACTTC; cdr3_aa: CASSEVRTRVETQYF
j_call: TRBJ1-1; clone_size: NA; d_call: NA; v_call: TRBV19; cdr3_nt: TGTGCCAGTAGTATAGGGCCAGGGGACACTGAAGCTTTCTTT; cdr3_aa: CASSIGPGDTEAFF
j_call: TRBJ2-5; clone_size: NA; d_call: TRBD2; v_call: TRBV2; cdr3_nt: TGTGCCAGCAGGGCTGTAGCGGGAGGGGGTTCGGAGACCCAGTACTTC; cdr3_aa: CASRAVAGGGSETQYF
j_call: TRBJ2-1; clone_size: few; d_call: TRBD1; v_call: TRBV10-1; cdr3_nt: TGCGCCAGCAGCCCCCGGGACAGGGCTAATGAGCAGTTCTTC; cdr3_aa: CASSPRDRANEQFF
j_call: TRBJ1-1; clone_size: NA; d_call: TRBD1; v_call: TRBV19; cdr3_nt: TGTGCCAGTAGTACAAACAGGGGTACTGAAGCTTTCTTT; cdr3_aa: CASSTNRGTEAFF
j_call: TRBJ2-1; clone_size: once; d_call: TRBD1; v_call: TRBV7-9; cdr3_nt: TGTGCCAGCAGCTTAGGATCGGGACAGGGGTACAATGAGCAGTTCTTC; cdr3_aa: CASSLGSGQGYNEQFF
j_call: TRBJ2-5; clone_size: NA; d_call: NA; v_call: TRBV28; cdr3_nt: TGTGCCAGCAGTCCCGGTGGGGGGACCCTGAAGACCCAGTACTTC; cdr3_aa: CASSPGGGTLKTQYF
j_call: TRBJ2-7; clone_size: NA; d_call: TRBD2; v_call: TRBV27; cdr3_nt: TGTGCCAGCAGTAGACAGGGACTAGCGGGGAGCTACGAGCAGTACTTC; cdr3_aa: CASSRQGLAGSYEQYF
j_call: TRBJ2-1; clone_size: NA; d_call: TRBD2; v_call: TRBV7-8; cdr3_nt: TGTGCCAGCAGCTTGGGACCCTTTGGGGGGGGACCCGGGATTGAGCAGTTCTTC; cdr3_aa: CASSLGPFGGGPGIEQFF
j_call: TRBJ2-1; clone_size: NA; d_call: NA; v_call: TRBV29-1; cdr3_nt: TGCAGCGGGAACCGGGACTTCGGGTTTGGTGAGCAGTTCTTC; cdr3_aa: CSGNRDFGFGEQFF
j_call: TRBJ2-1; clone_size: NA; d_call: TRBD2; v_call: TRBV11-2; cdr3_nt: TGTGCCAGCACTAGCGGGTACTGGGATGAGCAGTTCTTC; cdr3_aa: CASTSGYWDEQFF
j_call: TRBJ2-2; clone_size: NA; d_call: TRBD1; v_call: TRBV9; cdr3_nt: TGTGCCAGCAGTGTACAGGGGGCAAGCACCGGGGAGCTGTTTTTT; cdr3_aa: CASSVQGASTGELFF
j_call: TRBJ1-3; clone_size: NA; d_call: TRBD1; v_call: TRBV5-1; cdr3_nt: TGCGCCAGCAGCTTGACCTCCCCGGACAGGGGCCTGTCTGGAAACACCATATATTTT; cdr3_aa: CASSLTSPDRGLSGNTIYF
j_call: TRBJ2-3; clone_size: NA; d_call: TRBD2; v_call: TRBV7-7; cdr3_nt: TGTGCTAGCAGCCCGACTAGCGGGGTAGGGAGTACGCAGTATTTT; cdr3_aa: CASSPTSGVGSTQYF
j_call: TRBJ1-6; clone_size: NA; d_call: TRBD1; v_call: TRBV30; cdr3_nt: TGTGCCTGGAGTGCCGGGACAGGGGGCGAGCATAATTCACCCCTCCACTTT; cdr3_aa: CAWSAGTGGEHNSPLHF
j_call: TRBJ1-6; clone_size: NA; d_call: NA; v_call: TRBV9; cdr3_nt: TGTGCCAGCAGCGAAGCAGGTAGCGCCTATAATTCACCCCTCCACTTT; cdr3_aa: CASSEAGSAYNSPLHF
j_call: TRBJ1-1; clone_size: NA; d_call: TRBD1; v_call: TRBV5-1; cdr3_nt: TGCGCCAGCAGCTTGGGGACAGGATCGAACACTGAAGCTTTCTTT; cdr3_aa: CASSLGTGSNTEAFF
j_call: TRBJ1-6; clone_size: NA; d_call: NA; v_call: TRBV10-2; cdr3_nt: TGCGCCAGCAGTGAAGCCGAGGGGGGGTATAATTCACCCCTCCACTTT; cdr3_aa: CASSEAEGGYNSPLHF
j_call: TRBJ2-1; clone_size: NA; d_call: TRBD2; v_call: TRBV19; cdr3_nt: TGTGCCAGTAGTATAACCCTAGCGGTTGGGAATGAGCAGTTCTTC; cdr3_aa: CASSITLAVGNEQFF
j_call: TRBJ1-1; clone_size: NA; d_call: TRBD1; v_call: TRBV7-3; cdr3_nt: TGTGCCAGCAGCCCAGGGGGGCACTTGAACACTGAAGCTTTCTTT; cdr3_aa: CASSPGGHLNTEAFF
j_call: TRBJ2-3; clone_size: NA; d_call: NA; v_call: TRBV5-1; cdr3_nt: TGCGCCAGCTACCATTGGAGGGGAGGAAGAAGCACAGATACGCAGTATTTT; cdr3_aa: CASYHWRGGRSTDTQYF
j_call: TRBJ1-3; clone_size: NA; d_call: TRBD1; v_call: TRBV11-2; cdr3_nt: TGTGCCAGCCAGACAGGGTCAAGAGGAAACACCATATATTTT; cdr3_aa: CASQTGSRGNTIYF
j_call: TRBJ1-3; clone_size: NA; d_call: NA; v_call: TRBV10-3; cdr3_nt: TGTGCCATCCTGGCAGGTGGCTCTGGAAACACCATATATTTT; cdr3_aa: CAILAGGSGNTIYF
j_call: TRBJ2-1; clone_size: NA; d_call: NA; v_call: TRBV5-1; cdr3_nt: TGCGCCAGCAGCTTGCAGGGAATGCTCAATGAGCAGTTCTTC; cdr3_aa: CASSLQGMLNEQFF
j_call: TRBJ2-5; clone_size: NA; d_call: TRBD2; v_call: TRBV30; cdr3_nt: TGTGCCTGGAGTGGGTTAGCGGGAAGGGAGCAGTACTTC; cdr3_aa: CAWSGLAGREQYF
j_call: TRBJ2-1; clone_size: NA; d_call: NA; v_call: TRBV11-3; cdr3_nt: TGTGCCAGCAGCTTCGAAGCGGGCAATGAGCAGTTCTTC; cdr3_aa: CASSFEAGNEQFF